A single sample gave rise to the 13 T cell receptor beta chains below, sequenced in a study of T cell responses to AZD1222 COVID-19 vaccine. Libraries were prepared by immunoSEQ multiplex PCR; TCRdb keeps only in-frame clonotypes and omits some of them. Of around 73,000 clones listed, roughly 89% are singletons. Specimen: peripheral blood, collected 28 days after the second AZD1222 dose. These receptor sequences come from an adult who received the AZD1222 COVID-19 vaccine.

This clone was detected only once. The chain couples TRBV5-1 to TRBJ2-7; D call uncertain. The CDR3 has 14 amino acids. Trimming took 4 bases from V and 2 from J, leaving 13 bases between them. Germline V gene data show CDR1 as SGHRS and CDR2 as YFSETQ. In nucleotides, the CDR3 is TGCGCCAGCAGCACCGAGCCAGGAGCCTACGAGCAGTACTTC. This encodes CASSTEPGAYEQYF.

The V call is TRBV19, the J call TRBJ1-2, with TRBD1 as a possible D gene (6 bases). The ends were cut back, 7 bases at V and 8 bases at J, with 20 bases in the middle. The CDR3 runs to 14 residues. CDR1 is LNHDA, CDR2 SQIVND, per germline (reference sequence). CDR3 protein: CASTPAAGAGGYTF. The CDR3 DNA reads TGTGCCAGTACCCCCGCGGCAGGGGCGGGGGGCTACACCTTC. Variable domain in full (rest from reference TRBV19 and TRBJ1-2): DGGITQSPKYLFRKEGQNVTLSCEQNLNHDAMYWYRQDPGQGLRLIYYSQIVNDFQKGDIAEGYSVSREKKESFPLTVTSAQKNPTAFYLCASTPAAGAGGYTFGSGTRLTVV.

This chain uses TRBV19 with TRBJ2-1; D possibly corresponds to TRBD2 (6 bases). The CDR3 loop spans 16 amino acids. Germline assignment: CDR1 LNHDA and CDR2 SQIVND (reference sequence). Trimming took 3 bases from V and 9 from J, leaving 21 bases between them. The CDR3 loop is CASSIGIVGPGSEQFF. CDR3 coding DNA: TGTGCCAGTAGTATTGGTATCGTGGGCCCCGGGAGTGAGCAGTTCTTC.

The rearrangement uses TRBV11-2 and TRBJ1-2; tentative D call: TRBD1 (5 bases). The germline V gene encodes CDR1 SGHAT and CDR2 FQNNGV. V lost 4 bases and J lost 5, with 23 bases in between. The CDR3 covers 17 residues. The CDR3 region is CASSSTVMGGSRYGYTF. In DNA form, the CDR3 reads TGTGCCAGCAGCTCAACTGTAATGGGGGGTTCACGGTATGGCTACACCTTC.

V gene TRBV3-1 (or the pseudogene TRBV3-2) combines with J gene TRBJ2-7; D unclear. Germline V gives CDR1 LGHDT, CDR2 YNNKEL (reference sequence). Trimming pared 1 base from V and 6 bases from J, leaving 7 bases between. There are 12 residues in the CDR3. The CDR3 is CASSQVPAEQYF. The CDR3, as DNA: TGTGCCAGCAGCCAAGTCCCGGCCGAGCAGTACTTC.

The chain couples TRBV4-3 to TRBJ1-6; D is uncertain. The germline gives CDR1 LGHNA, CDR2 YSLEER. The V end was cut by 0 bases, the J end by 10 bases, with 10 bases between. The CDR3 is made up of 14 amino acids. This CDR3 reads CASSQDGQPSPLHF. Written as DNA, the CDR3 is TGCGCCAGCAGCCAAGACGGGCAGCCGTCACCCCTCCACTTT.

V is TRBV19 and J is TRBJ1-3; D perhaps matches TRBD1 (5 bases). V lost 3 bases, J lost 0 bases, and 18 bases lay in between. The CDR3 loop spans 18 amino acids. Germline CDR1 is LNHDA and CDR2 is SQIVND (reference sequence). The CDR3 is CASSISQGGVTSGNTIYF. The CDR3 DNA reads TGTGCCAGTAGTATCTCCCAGGGAGGGGTCACCTCTGGAAACACCATATATTTT.

J is TRBJ1-5 and V is TRBV7-2; no clear D gene. Trimming removed 1 base from V and 5 bases from J, with 6 bases in between. This CDR3 comprises 13 residues. Germline V gives CDR1 SGHTA, CDR2 FQGNSA. The DNA for the CDR3 is TGTGCCAGCAGCTTAGGACTTCATCAGCCCCAGCATTTT. Protein product: CASSLGLHQPQHF.

The gene calls are TRBV19 and TRBJ2-7; possible D gene TRBD1, 5 bases. V shed 8 bases and J shed 0 bases, with 23 bases lying between them. The CDR3 contains 17 residues. Germline CDR1 LNHDA, CDR2 SQIVND (reference sequence). The chain's CDR3 is CASRPGGAAGHSYEQYF. CDR3 nucleotide sequence: TGTGCCAGTCGACCCGGTGGGGCGGCTGGGCACTCCTACGAGCAGTACTTC. The whole variable domain, remainder taken from reference TRBV19 and TRBJ2-7, is DGGITQSPKYLFRKEGQNVTLSCEQNLNHDAMYWYRQDPGQGLRLIYYSQIVNDFQKGDIAEGYSVSREKKESFPLTVTSAQKNPTAFYLCASRPGGAAGHSYEQYFGPGTRLTVT.

The rearrangement joins TRBV2 to TRBJ1-2; weak D call: TRBD1 (5 bases). The germline CDR1 and CDR2 sequences are SNHLY and FYNNEI. V shed 6 bases and J shed 4 bases, with 15 bases lying between them. The CDR3 runs to 14 residues. The CDR3: CASRPNPGGYGYTF. The CDR3 coding sequence is TGTGCCAGCAGACCAAATCCGGGGGGCTATGGCTACACCTTC.

The chain uses TRBV2 and TRBJ1-2, with D possibly being TRBD1 (6 bases). V was clipped by 6 bases and J by 2 bases, with 13 bases between them. The germline V gene has CDR1 SNHLY and CDR2 FYNNEI. The CDR3 has 14 amino acids. CDR3 coding DNA: TGTGCCAGCAGCCAAAATACAGGGAACTATGGCTACACCTTC. Protein: CASSQNTGNYGYTF.

This chain uses TRBV20-1 with TRBJ1-1, with no clear D. Per the germline V gene, CDR1 is DFQATT and CDR2 is SNEGSKA (reference sequence). The CDR3 is 12 amino acids. Between the trimmed V and J ends, which lost 3 bases and 1 base, there was a span of 6 bases. The CDR3 coding sequence is TGCAGTGCTAGTCCCTCGAACACTGAAGCTTTCTTT. Its translation: CSASPSNTEAFF.

The chain joins TRBV9 to TRBJ1-4, with 7 nucleotides matching TRBD1. The germline CDR1 and CDR2 sequences are SGDLS and YYNGEE. The CDR3 contains 15 residues. V lost 4 bases to trimming and J lost 6 bases; unmatched junction nucleotides: 9. The CDR3 here is CASSLRQGSYEKLFF. The CDR3 DNA is TGTGCCAGCAGCCTCCGACAGGGTAGTTATGAAAAACTGTTTTTT.